This T cell receptor (beta chain) was captured by sequencing in a study of T cell clones after liver transplantation. This clone was picked up one time. The CDR3 has 13 amino acids. V gave up 9 bases and J gave up 2 bases, with 14 bases separating them. The V gene's germline CDR1 is MNHNS and CDR2 SASEGT. TCRdb's table, derived via immunoSEQ multiplex PCR, lists solely in-frame clones and lacks some. This sample carries roughly 100,000 clones, around 86% of them seen once, and the ten largest clones take just under 1%. V and J are TRBV6-1 and TRBJ2-7; TRBD1 is a possible D gene (5 bases). This sequence was found in a human donor who received a liver transplant. The starting material was CD4+ T cells from blood, obtained before liver transplant. The CDR3 reads CASSWAGTYEQYF. CDR3 sequence (DNA): TGTGCCAGTAGCTGGGCAGGGACCTACGAGCAGTACTTC.